Below, one T cell receptor beta chain is given with its context. This clone has just one count. Its target antigen remains unknown. No much larger clonotype is one base removed from it; base qualities were not supplied. Reading from cysteine to phenylalanine, the CDR3 counts 15 amino acids. Kept here is only the CDR3 DNA, which spans 45 bases and is read in frame from base 1. The germline V end is reduced by 2 bases and the J end by 8 bases; junction bases left unmatched: 11. Via the germline V gene, CDR1 is SGHRS and CDR2 YFSETQ. One collaborating source in Seattle enrolled patients during active infection and followed them longitudinally through the course of disease. Collaborating institutions collected whole blood in K2EDTA tubes following their own protocols. For TCRbeta analysis, collaborators shipped samples as frozen whole blood, isolated PBMCs, or DNA extracted from either of those sample types.

The data derive from a study of blood T cell repertoires in COVID-19 (dated by TCRdb to the early 2020s). Study-wide context: Samples from collaborators originated in the United States, Italy and Spain and spanned both the acute and convalescent phases of COVID-19. HLA class I and class II types, where available, came from metadata supplied by the sample provider rather than from assay-based typing. The samples were drawn from two sources: the first 160 participants of the ongoing ImmuneRACE study, and 1,000 to 1,500 subjects contributed by 6 global collaborators. The repertoires were released in a freely available public database meant as a resource for research on the immune response to SARS-CoV-2. The prospective study material was composed of cDNA or gDNA derived from T cells, B-cell-depleted T cells, or PBMCs. A de-identified subject ID, COVID-19 status, age in years and sex were almost always included in the sample metadata. Deeply sampled blood TCRbeta repertoires from subjects exposed to, actively infected with, or recovered from COVID-19 were included in the dataset. Points the paper makes about the study in general: Clinical and demographic metadata were provided uncurated, with the amount varying by source and participant.

The immunoSEQ Assay, a bias-controlled multiplex PCR, was used to amplify TCRbeta CDR3 regions from genomic DNA. The study's own analysis went as follows. Within the assay, amplification of reference gene primers was used to estimate how many nucleated cells each sample contained. To quantify the absolute abundance of each unique TCRbeta CDR3 rearrangement, sequence reads were collapsed and filtered. For each sample, productive Simpson clonality was calculated as the square root of Simpson's diversity index across productive rearrangements. What TCRdb holds here is the immuneACCESS table cut down to in-frame rearrangements. Part of the clones is not present; checked against another copy, under half of the missing clones reflect an unresolved V gene, and the others are unexplained. From that table come the V and J calls and clone size; the DNA was used to work out D and trimming. In this sample the table shows roughly 250,000 clones, roughly nine tenths of which occur a single time. Of the sample, approximately 12% falls within the top ten clones.

This receptor was identified in a woman in her thirties with COVID-19, enrolled during active disease. The receptor chain draws on TRBV5-1 and TRBJ1-2; 8 central bases correspond to TRBD1. The sample taken for sequencing was peripheral blood. The CDR3 is CASSFGDRGSEGYTF. Here is the DNA: TGCGCCAGCAGCTTCGGAGACAGGGGATCAGAGGGCTACACCTTC.